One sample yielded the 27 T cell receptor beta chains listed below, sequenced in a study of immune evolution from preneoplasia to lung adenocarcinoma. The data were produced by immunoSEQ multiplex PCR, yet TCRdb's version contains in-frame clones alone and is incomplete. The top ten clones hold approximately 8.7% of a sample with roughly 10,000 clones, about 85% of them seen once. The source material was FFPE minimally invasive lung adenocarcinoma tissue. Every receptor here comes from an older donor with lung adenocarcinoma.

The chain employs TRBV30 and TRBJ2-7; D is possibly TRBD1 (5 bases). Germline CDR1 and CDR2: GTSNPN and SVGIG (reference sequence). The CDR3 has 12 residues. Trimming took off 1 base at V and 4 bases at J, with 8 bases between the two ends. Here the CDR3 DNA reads TGTGCCTGGAGTGAAACAGGATACGAGCAGTACTTC. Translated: CAWSETGYEQYF.

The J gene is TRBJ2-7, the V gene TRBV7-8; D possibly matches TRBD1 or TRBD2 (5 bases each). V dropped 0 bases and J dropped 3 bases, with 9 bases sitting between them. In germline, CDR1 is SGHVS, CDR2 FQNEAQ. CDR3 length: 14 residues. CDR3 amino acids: CASSLAGRFYEQYF. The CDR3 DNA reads TGTGCCAGCAGCTTAGCGGGACGATTCTACGAGCAGTACTTC.

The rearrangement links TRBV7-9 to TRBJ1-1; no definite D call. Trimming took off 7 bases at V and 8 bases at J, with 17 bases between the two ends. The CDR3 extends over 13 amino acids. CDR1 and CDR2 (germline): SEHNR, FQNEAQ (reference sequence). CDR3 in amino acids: CASTISVQGEAFF. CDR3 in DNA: TGTGCCAGCACCATATCCGTCCAAGGGGAAGCTTTCTTT.

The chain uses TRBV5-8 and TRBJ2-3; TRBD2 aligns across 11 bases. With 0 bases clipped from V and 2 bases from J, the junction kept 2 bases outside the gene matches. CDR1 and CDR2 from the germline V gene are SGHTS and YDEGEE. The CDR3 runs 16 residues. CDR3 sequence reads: CASSLGLAGPTDTQYF. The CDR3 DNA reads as TGTGCCAGCAGCTTGGGACTAGCGGGACCCACAGATACGCAGTATTTT.

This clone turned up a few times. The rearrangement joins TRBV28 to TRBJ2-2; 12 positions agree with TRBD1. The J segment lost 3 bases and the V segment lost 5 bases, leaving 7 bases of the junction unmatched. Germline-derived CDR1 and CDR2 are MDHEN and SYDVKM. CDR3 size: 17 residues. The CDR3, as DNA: TGTGCCAGCAGTCCAAGGGGGACAGGGGGCTACACCGGGGAGCTGTTTTTT. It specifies CASSPRGTGGYTGELFF.

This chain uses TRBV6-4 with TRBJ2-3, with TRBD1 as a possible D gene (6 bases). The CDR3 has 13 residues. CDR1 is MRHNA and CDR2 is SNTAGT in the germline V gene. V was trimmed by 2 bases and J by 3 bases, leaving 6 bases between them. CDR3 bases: TGTGCCAGCAGTGACGACAGGACAGATACGCAGTATTTT. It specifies CASSDDRTDTQYF.

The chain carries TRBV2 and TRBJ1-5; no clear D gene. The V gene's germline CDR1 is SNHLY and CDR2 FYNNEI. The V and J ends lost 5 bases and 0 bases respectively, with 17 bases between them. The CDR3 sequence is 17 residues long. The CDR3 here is CASSRGPPGYSNQPQHF. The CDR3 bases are TGTGCCAGCAGTCGCGGACCTCCGGGTTATAGCAATCAGCCCCAGCATTTT.

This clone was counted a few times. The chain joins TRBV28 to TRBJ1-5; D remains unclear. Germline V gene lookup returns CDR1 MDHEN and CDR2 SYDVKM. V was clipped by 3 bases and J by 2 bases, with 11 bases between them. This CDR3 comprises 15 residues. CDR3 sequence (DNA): TGTGCCAGCAGTTTCATCCGGACGGGCAATCAGCCCCAGCATTTT. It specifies CASSFIRTGNQPQHF.

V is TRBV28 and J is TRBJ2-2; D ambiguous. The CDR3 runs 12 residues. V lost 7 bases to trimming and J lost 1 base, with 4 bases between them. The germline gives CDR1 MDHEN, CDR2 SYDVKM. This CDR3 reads CASIENTGELFF. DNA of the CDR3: TGTGCCAGCATTGAGAACACCGGGGAGCTGTTTTTT.

The CDR3 DNA follows: TGCGCCAGCAGCGCCGATCCAGGAACCTACGAGCAGTACTTC. The encoded protein is CASSADPGTYEQYF. The rearrangement uses TRBV5-1 and TRBJ2-7; D remains ambiguous. Deletions cut 4 bases from V and 2 bases from J, with 13 bases between. CDR3 length: 14 amino acids. CDR1 is SGHRS, CDR2 YFSETQ, per germline.

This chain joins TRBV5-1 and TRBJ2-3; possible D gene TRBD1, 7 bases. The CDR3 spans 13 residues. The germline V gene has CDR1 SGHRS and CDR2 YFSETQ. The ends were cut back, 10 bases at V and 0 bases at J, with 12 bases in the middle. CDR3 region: CAEGAGSTDTQYF. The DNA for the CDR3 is TGCGCCGAGGGGGCGGGGAGCACAGATACGCAGTATTTT.

The CDR3 protein is CASRPWGTGDNQPQHF. In DNA form, the CDR3 reads TGTGCCAGCAGGCCGTGGGGGACAGGGGACAATCAGCCCCAGCATTTT. V is TRBV28 and J is TRBJ1-5; 10 bases map to TRBD1. CDR3 length: 16 residues. Germline assignment: CDR1 MDHEN and CDR2 SYDVKM. V gave up 6 bases and J gave up 3 bases; unmatched junction bases: 8.

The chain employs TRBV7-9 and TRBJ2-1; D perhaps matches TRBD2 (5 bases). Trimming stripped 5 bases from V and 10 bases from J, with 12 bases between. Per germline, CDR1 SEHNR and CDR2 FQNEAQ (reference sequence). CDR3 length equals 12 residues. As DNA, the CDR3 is TGTGCCAGCAGCCTAAGCGGACTCGAGCAGTTCTTC. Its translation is CASSLSGLEQFF.

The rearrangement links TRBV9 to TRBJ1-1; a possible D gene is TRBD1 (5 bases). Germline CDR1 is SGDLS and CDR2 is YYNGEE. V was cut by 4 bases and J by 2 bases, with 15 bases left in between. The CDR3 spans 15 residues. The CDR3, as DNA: TGTGCCAGCAGCCCCCTAGGGGAGGTTAACACTGAAGCTTTCTTT. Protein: CASSPLGEVNTEAFF.

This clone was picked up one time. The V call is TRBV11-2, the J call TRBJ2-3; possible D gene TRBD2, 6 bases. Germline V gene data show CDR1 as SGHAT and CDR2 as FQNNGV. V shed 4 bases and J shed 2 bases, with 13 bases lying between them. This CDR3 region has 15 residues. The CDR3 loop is CASSSGTGTTDTQYF. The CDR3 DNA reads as TGTGCCAGCAGCTCCGGGACTGGAACCACAGATACGCAGTATTTT. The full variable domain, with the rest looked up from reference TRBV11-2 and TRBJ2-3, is EAGVAQSPRYKIIEKRQSVAFWCNPISGHATLYWYQQILGQGPKLLIQFQNNGVVDDSQLPKDRFSAERLKGVDSTLKIQPAKLEDSAVYLCASSSGTGTTDTQYFGPGTRLTVL.

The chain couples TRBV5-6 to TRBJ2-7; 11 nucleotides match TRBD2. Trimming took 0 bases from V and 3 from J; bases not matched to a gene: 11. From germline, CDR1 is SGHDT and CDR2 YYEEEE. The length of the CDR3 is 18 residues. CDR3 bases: TGTGCCAGCAGCTTGGACGAGACTAGCGGGACCACCCTCTACGAGCAGTACTTC. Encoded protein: CASSLDETSGTTLYEQYF.

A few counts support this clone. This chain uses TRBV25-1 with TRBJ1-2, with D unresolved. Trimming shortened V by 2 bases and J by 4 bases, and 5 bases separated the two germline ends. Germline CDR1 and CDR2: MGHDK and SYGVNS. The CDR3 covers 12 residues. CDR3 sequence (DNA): TGTGCCAGCAGTGAAAGGTTCTATGGCTACACCTTC. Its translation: CASSERFYGYTF.

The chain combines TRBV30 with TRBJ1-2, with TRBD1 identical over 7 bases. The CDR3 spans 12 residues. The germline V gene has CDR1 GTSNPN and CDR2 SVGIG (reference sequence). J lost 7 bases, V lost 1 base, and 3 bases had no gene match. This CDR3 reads CAWSDHRGGYTF. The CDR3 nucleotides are TGTGCCTGGAGTGATCACAGGGGTGGCTACACCTTC.

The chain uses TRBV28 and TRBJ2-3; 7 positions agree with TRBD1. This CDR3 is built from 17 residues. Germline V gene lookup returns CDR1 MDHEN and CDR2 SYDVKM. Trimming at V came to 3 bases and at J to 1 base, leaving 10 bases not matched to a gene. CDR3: CASSFVPGTVGTDTQYF. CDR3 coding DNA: TGTGCCAGCAGTTTCGTCCCCGGGACAGTTGGCACAGATACGCAGTATTTT.

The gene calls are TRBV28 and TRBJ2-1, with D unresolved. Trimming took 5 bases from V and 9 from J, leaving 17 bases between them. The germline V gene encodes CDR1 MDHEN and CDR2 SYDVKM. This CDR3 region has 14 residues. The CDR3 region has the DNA TGTGCCAGCAGTACGGCCCAGGACCTGCGTGAGCAGTTCTTC. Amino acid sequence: CASSTAQDLREQFF.

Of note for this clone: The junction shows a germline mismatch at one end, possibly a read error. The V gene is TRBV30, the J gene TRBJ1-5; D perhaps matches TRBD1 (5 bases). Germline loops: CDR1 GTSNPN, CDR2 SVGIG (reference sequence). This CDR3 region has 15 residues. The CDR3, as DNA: TGTGCCTGGACCCCTCCGGGACGGGAAAATCAACCCCAGCATTTT. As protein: CAWTPPGRENQPQHF.

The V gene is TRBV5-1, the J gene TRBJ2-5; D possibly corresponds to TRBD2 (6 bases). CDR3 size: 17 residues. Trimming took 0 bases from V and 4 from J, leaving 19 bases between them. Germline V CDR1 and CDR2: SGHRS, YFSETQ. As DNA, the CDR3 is TGCGCCAGCAGCTTGGCACAGATTGGGGGGAAGGGAGAGACCCAGTACTTC. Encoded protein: CASSLAQIGGKGETQYF.

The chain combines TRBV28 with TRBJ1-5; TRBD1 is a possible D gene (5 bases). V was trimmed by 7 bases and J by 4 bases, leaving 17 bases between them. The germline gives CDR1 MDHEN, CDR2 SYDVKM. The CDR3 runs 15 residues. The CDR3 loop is CASTPGGVGNQPQHF. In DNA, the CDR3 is TGTGCCAGCACCCCTGGAGGGGTTGGAAATCAGCCCCAGCATTTT.

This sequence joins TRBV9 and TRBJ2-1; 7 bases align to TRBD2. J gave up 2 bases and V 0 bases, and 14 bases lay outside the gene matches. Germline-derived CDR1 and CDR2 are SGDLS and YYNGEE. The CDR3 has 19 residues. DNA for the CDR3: TGTGCCAGCAGCGTAGGGCCCTGGGCTAGCGGTACCCCCTACAATGAGCAGTTCTTC. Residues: CASSVGPWASGTPYNEQFF.

Written as DNA, the CDR3 is TGTGCCAGCAGCCGGACAGGGGGCGACTCCTACGAGCAGTACTTC. Its translation is CASSRTGGDSYEQYF. This sequence joins TRBV6-1 and TRBJ2-7; 11 nucleotides match TRBD1. This CDR3 spans 15 amino acids. V was pared by 6 bases and J by 0 bases, with 4 bases of the junction left unmatched. CDR1 and CDR2 from the germline V gene are MNHNS and SASEGT.

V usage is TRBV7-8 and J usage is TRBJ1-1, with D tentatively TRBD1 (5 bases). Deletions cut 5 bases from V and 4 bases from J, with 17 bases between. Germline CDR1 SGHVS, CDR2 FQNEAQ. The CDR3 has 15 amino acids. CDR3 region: CASSQWDSLGTEAFF. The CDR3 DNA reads TGTGCCAGCAGCCAATGGGACTCTTTGGGCACTGAAGCTTTCTTT. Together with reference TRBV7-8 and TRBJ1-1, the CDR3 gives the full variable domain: GAGVSQSPRYKVAKRGQDVALRCDPISGHVSLFWYQQALGQGPEFLTYFQNEAQLDKSGLPSDRFFAERPEGSVSTLKIQRTQQEDSAVYLCASSQWDSLGTEAFFGQGTRLTVV.

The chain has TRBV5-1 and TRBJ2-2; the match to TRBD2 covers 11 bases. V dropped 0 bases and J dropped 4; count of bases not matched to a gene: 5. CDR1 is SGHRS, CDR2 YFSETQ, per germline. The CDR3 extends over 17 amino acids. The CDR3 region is CASSLAGLAGRTGELFF. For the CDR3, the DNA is TGCGCCAGCAGCTTGGCCGGACTAGCGGGTCGCACCGGGGAGCTGTTTTTT. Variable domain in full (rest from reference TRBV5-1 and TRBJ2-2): KAGVTQTPRYLIKTRGQQVTLSCSPISGHRSVSWYQQTPGQGLQFLFEYFSETQRNKGNFPGRFSGRQFSNSRSEMNVSTLELGDSALYLCASSLAGLAGRTGELFFGEGSRLTVL.